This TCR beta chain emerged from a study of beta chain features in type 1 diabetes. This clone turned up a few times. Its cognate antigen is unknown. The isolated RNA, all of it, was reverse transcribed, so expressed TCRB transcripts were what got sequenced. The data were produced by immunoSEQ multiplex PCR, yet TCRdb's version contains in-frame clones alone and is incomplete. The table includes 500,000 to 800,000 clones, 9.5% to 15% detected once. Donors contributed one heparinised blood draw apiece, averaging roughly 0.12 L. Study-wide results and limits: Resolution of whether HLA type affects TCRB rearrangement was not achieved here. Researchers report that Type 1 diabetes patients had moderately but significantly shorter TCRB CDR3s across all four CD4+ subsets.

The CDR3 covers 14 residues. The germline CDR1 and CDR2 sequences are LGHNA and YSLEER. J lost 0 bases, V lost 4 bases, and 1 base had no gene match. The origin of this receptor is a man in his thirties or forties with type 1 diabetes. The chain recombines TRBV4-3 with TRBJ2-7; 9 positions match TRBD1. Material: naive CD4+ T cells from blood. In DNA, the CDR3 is TGCGCCAGCAGCCTGGGACAGGGCTCCTACGAGCAGTACTTC. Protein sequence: CASSLGQGSYEQYF.